Reported below is one T cell receptor beta chain. A few counts support this clone. Which antigen it targets is not known. No qualities accompany the bases; no much larger clone lies one base away. What this sample's time point label stands for: baseline before first vaccination. The treatment or condition label for this specimen denotes: meningococcal conjugate vaccine given as trial control. Samples from vaccinated people were obtained from the UK trials COV001 and COV002, which included a single-blind randomized controlled phase 2/3 trial of AZD1222 (ChAdOx1 nCoV-19) in healthy adults. For TCRbeta chain sequencing, PBMC samples from trial participants were taken at day 0 and at day 28 after the second dose. The CDR3 regions of human TCRbeta chains were subjected to immunosequencing. On the study's bioinformatics: Repertoire TCRs were matched against a reference library of SARS-CoV-2-specific TCRs generated with the MIRA antigen-specificity platform. Breadth was defined as the fraction of unique TCRs that were SARS-CoV-2-associated, and depth was defined as the fraction of total T cells that were SARS-CoV-2-associated. Using the MIRA data, every spike-specific TCR was mapped to the spike region that the TCR reacted to and assigned to either a CD4 or a CD8 class. Log10-transformed breadth and depth values were compared by one-way ANOVA with Sidak's multiple comparisons tests. TCRdb carries this immuneACCESS record with in-frame sequences only. Its versions omit some clonotypes, under half of them owing to an unresolved V gene in the studies checked, with the rest unexplained. The DNA was the basis for D and trimming; V, J and clone size are from that table. A total of tens of thousands of clones appear in this sample, 90% to 95% of them only once. The top ten constitute less than 5.5% of the sample.

These data are taken from a study of T cell responses to AZD1222 COVID-19 vaccine (dated by TCRdb to the early 2020s). The study in broad terms: TCR sequencing covered 230 or so trial participants: 207 given two doses of AZD1222 and around 25 given two doses of MenACWY control vaccine. Trial participants were enrolled by age into subgroups of 18-55, 56-69 and 70-plus years, and around 150, 28 and 57 TCR-sequenced participants, respectively, were included in these subgroups. General findings and caveats noted by the study authors: A significant rise in spike-specific TCR breadth and depth was observed after two AZD1222 doses relative to day 0 and relative to MenACWY recipients. The 56-69-year group was small, and its depth increase did not reach significance, likely because of low power. Participants were mostly white British, with more females than males. The authors suggested clonal diversity may have been underestimated. Because no day 14 peak-response samples were available, the repertoires could be characterized only after the peak T cell response. Conclusions about previously exposed vaccinees were limited because only five to seven AZD1222 recipients were SARS-CoV-2 seropositive at baseline. The whole spike protein was spanned by vaccine-associated CD4 TCRs, and dominant responses were seen in regions 160-218 and 743-854. Nearly half of unique spike-specific TCRs reportedly recognized epitopes outside regions mutated in the B.1.351 and B.1.1.7 variants.

Clipping removes 0 bases from V and 8 bases from J, with 6 as the unmatched junction base count. Measured from the cysteine to the phenylalanine, the CDR3 is 16 residues long. The kept DNA is CDR3 alone, 48 bases in frame from the first base. The germline V gene (reference sequence) supplies CDR1 SGHNT and CDR2 YYREEE. The receptor was isolated from an adult in good health. Sequencing was performed on peripheral blood, taken on day 0 of MenACWY control vaccination. The sequence is built from TRBV5-4 and TRBJ2-1; 12 nucleotides in the junction match TRBD2. The base sequence is TGTGCCAGCAGCTTGGGGCTAGCGGGGGGGTTGGATGAGCAGTTCTTC. Translated, it gives CASSLGLAGGLDEQFF.